This passage covers 5 T cell receptor beta chains from one sample sequenced in a study of identical twins (dated by TCRdb to about 2016). The library was generated by 5' RACE. Sequenced using an Illumina HiSeq 2000. TCRdb handled the public reads itself, with Q25 trimming in fastp and clone calling in MiXCR, and kept productive beta chains. Rows with a matching CDR3 protein are joined into one entry that keeps the most common DNA and genes. This sample is represented by 450,000 to 600,000 distinct CDR3 sequences; approximately 20% of them were singletons. The leading ten clones occupy around 0.47% of the sample. The same data also contributed to another study, on yellow fever vaccine responses in identical twins.

Specimen: CD4+ T cells sorted from blood. The receptors here all came from a woman under 30 in good health.

The chain links TRBV5-1 to TRBJ2-7; 8 nucleotides align to TRBD2. The germline CDR1 and CDR2 sequences are SGHRS and YFSETQ. CDR3 length: 16 residues. The V gene end was trimmed by 4 bases and the J gene end by 0 bases; junction bases not matched to a gene: 9. CDR3 nucleotide sequence: TGCGCCAGCAGCCCGACTAGCGACTTAATCTCCTACGAGCAGTACTTC. Its translation is CASSPTSDLISYEQYF.

The gene calls are TRBV6-1 and TRBJ1-2, with D tentatively TRBD1 (5 bases). Trimming took 8 bases from V and 0 from J, leaving 10 bases between them. CDR3 length: 13 residues. The germline CDR1 and CDR2 sequences are MNHNS and SASEGT. CDR3 residues: CASRREANYGYTF. The CDR3 DNA sequence: TGTGCCAGCCGCAGGGAAGCTAACTATGGCTACACCTTC.

The rearrangement links TRBV4-1 to TRBJ2-1; 8 nucleotides align to TRBD1. The CDR3 contains 15 residues. The germline V gene encodes CDR1 MGHRA and CDR2 YSYEKL. After removal of 5 bases from V and 3 bases from J, the junction contained 6 bases not matched to a gene. The chain's CDR3 is CASSFTDRVYNEQFF. The CDR3 DNA follows: TGCGCCAGCAGCTTCACGGACAGGGTCTACAATGAGCAGTTCTTC.

The gene calls are TRBV20-1 and TRBJ1-1; maybe TRBD1 (6 bases). The germline V and J ends were trimmed by 3 bases and 1 base, with 12 bases remaining between them. This CDR3 comprises 14 residues. Germline V gene lookup returns CDR1 DFQATT and CDR2 SNEGSKA (reference sequence). CDR3 nucleotide sequence: TGCAGTGCTAGTAGGCCGGGACAGAACACTGAAGCTTTCTTT. Encoded protein: CSASRPGQNTEAFF.

This clonotype has only a few counts. The chain employs TRBV12-3 or TRBV12-4 and TRBJ1-1; no clear D. There are 14 residues in the CDR3. V lost 6 bases to trimming and J lost 0 bases, with 11 bases between them. DNA for the CDR3: TGTGCCAGCAGACACACCACGGTGAACACTGAAGCTTTCTTT. Protein product: CASRHTTVNTEAFF.